The next 12 T cell receptor beta chains were all read from a single sample in a study of cytomegalovirus exposure and HLA in healthy donors (dated by TCRdb to between 2016 and 2019). The library was generated by the immunoSEQ multiplex PCR assay. For the multiplex PCR, a mixture combining 60 forward primers for TCR Vbeta segments and 13 reverse primers for TCR Jbeta segments was used. What TCRdb holds here is the immuneACCESS table cut down to in-frame rearrangements. Part of the clones is not present; checked against another copy, under half of the missing clones reflect an unresolved V gene, and the others are unexplained. The sample contains approximately 150,000 clones, more than 80% of them found a single time. The top ten clones comprise 13% of the sample. The sequencing input was PBMCs. These receptors were collected from a woman between 50 and 59 years old in good health and CMV-seronegative.

This clone was recorded a few times. The chain links TRBV14 to TRBJ2-3; maybe TRBD1 (6 bases). This CDR3 is 15 amino acids long. V was cut by 10 bases and J by 0 bases, with 17 bases left in between. The germline V gene encodes CDR1 SGHDN and CDR2 FVKESK. The DNA for the CDR3 is TGTGCCACCGCCCGCCGAGGACAGAGCACAGATACGCAGTATTTT. This encodes CATARRGQSTDTQYF.

The count of this clone is one. The chain has TRBV18 and TRBJ1-2; D gene uncertain. This CDR3 comprises 19 residues. The germline V gene has CDR1 KGHSH and CDR2 LQKENI. Trimming took off 3 bases at V and 5 bases at J, with 28 bases between the two ends. The CDR3 sequence is CASSPRSNGDPTRPYGYTF. CDR3 coding DNA: TGTGCCAGCTCACCGAGGTCGAATGGAGACCCGACTAGACCTTATGGCTACACCTTC.

The gene calls are TRBV7-6 and TRBJ2-1, with a tentative D call TRBD2 (6 bases). Germline assignment: CDR1 SGHVS and CDR2 FNYEAQ. CDR3 length equals 15 residues. The V end lost 5 bases, the J end lost 6 bases, and 17 bases lay between the germline ends. Here the CDR3 DNA reads TGTGCCAGCAGCCTATTAGCGGTTCGGTCCAATGAGCAGTTCTTC. It is translated as CASSLLAVRSNEQFF.

This chain joins TRBV25-1 and TRBJ2-2, with 7 nucleotides matching TRBD1. Looked up from germline, CDR1 is MGHDK and CDR2 is SYGVNS. This CDR3 comprises 14 residues. The trim removed 6 bases at V and 5 bases at J, leaving 6 bases unmatched. CDR3 region: CASRQGLATGELFF. The CDR3 DNA reads TGTGCCAGCAGACAGGGGCTGGCGACCGGGGAGCTGTTTTTT.

The chain carries TRBV7-2 and TRBJ1-5; perhaps TRBD1 as D (5 bases). The CDR3 extends over 15 amino acids. Trimming removed 5 bases at V and 4 bases at J, with 15 bases between. Germline CDR1 SGHTA, CDR2 FQGNSA. The CDR3 region is CASSIFSQGNQPQHF. The CDR3 DNA sequence: TGTGCCAGCAGCATATTCTCTCAGGGAAATCAGCCCCAGCATTTT. Together with reference TRBV7-2 and TRBJ1-5, the CDR3 gives the full variable domain: GAGVSQSPSNKVTEKGKDVELRCDPISGHTALYWYRQSLGQGLEFLIYFQGNSAPDKSGLPSDRFSAERTGGSVSTLTIQRTQQEDSAVYLCASSIFSQGNQPQHFGDGTRLSIL.

This clone occurred a few times. V is TRBV27 and J is TRBJ1-1; D is possibly TRBD1 (6 bases). The CDR3 sequence is 17 residues long. V gave up 1 base and J gave up 4 bases, with 19 bases separating them. Germline loops: CDR1 MNHEY, CDR2 SMNVEV (reference sequence). The CDR3: CASSLWGGPRQGTEAFF. The CDR3 DNA is TGTGCCAGCAGTTTATGGGGGGGCCCCCGTCAGGGCACTGAAGCTTTCTTT.

The rearrangement links TRBV30 to TRBJ1-4; 11 bases agree with TRBD1. The CDR3 consists of 14 residues. The germline gives CDR1 GTSNPN, CDR2 SVGIG (reference sequence). J gave up 8 bases and V 1 base, and 3 bases lay outside the gene matches. The DNA for the CDR3 is TGTGCCTGGAGTGGGGACAGGGGGAGCGAAAAACTGTTTTTT. It specifies CAWSGDRGSEKLFF.

The V and J genes are TRBV5-1 and TRBJ1-4; D is undetermined. This CDR3 contains 15 residues. Germline CDR1 SGHRS, CDR2 YFSETQ. V gave up 4 bases and J gave up 5 bases, with 15 bases separating them. CDR3 residues: CASSPGGAPNEKLFF. In DNA, the CDR3 is TGCGCCAGCAGCCCCGGCGGCGCGCCCAATGAAAAACTGTTTTTT. The full variable domain, in which reference TRBV5-1 and TRBJ1-4 provide the parts outside the CDR3, is KAGVTQTPRYLIKTRGQQVTLSCSPISGHRSVSWYQQTPGQGLQFLFEYFSETQRNKGNFPGRFSGRQFSNSRSEMNVSTLELGDSALYLCASSPGGAPNEKLFFGSGTQLSVL.

This clone has only one observation. J is TRBJ2-3 and V is TRBV5-4, with 8 bases lining up with TRBD1. Germline V gives CDR1 SGHNT, CDR2 YYREEE (reference sequence). V was clipped by 4 bases and J by 3 bases; unmatched bases: 7. CDR3 length equals 15 residues. The CDR3 sequence: CASSQRTGRTDTQYF. The DNA of the CDR3 is TGTGCCAGCAGCCAAAGGACAGGGAGGACAGATACGCAGTATTTT.

This clone was observed once. The chain has TRBV28 and TRBJ1-6; unclear D gene. This CDR3 has 16 amino acids. Between the trimmed V and J ends, which lost 8 bases and 2 bases, there was a span of 16 bases. The germline CDR1 and CDR2 sequences are MDHEN and SYDVKM. Here the CDR3 reads CASQAWRWTYNSPLHF. The DNA for the CDR3 is TGTGCCAGCCAGGCGTGGAGGTGGACCTATAATTCACCCCTCCACTTT.

About this clone itself: Because the CDR3's place on the DNA is in doubt, the DNA is left out and the CDR3 is given as listed by TCRdb. The CDR3 loop reads CASTSGGLEQYF. The rearrangement links TRBV19 to TRBJ2-7; the table's D gene call, TRBD2, was not cross checked with the DNA. In germline, CDR1 is LNHDA, CDR2 SQIVND (reference sequence). Including both end residues, the CDR3 is 12 amino acids long.

The sample holds a few counts of this clone. This chain joins TRBV11-3 and TRBJ2-1, with 13 bases identical to TRBD2. Germline lookup yields CDR1 SGHNT and CDR2 YENEEA. After removal of 4 bases from V and 7 bases from J, the junction contained 4 bases not matched to a gene. The CDR3 sequence is 15 residues long. The DNA for the CDR3 is TGTGCCAGCAGCTCCGGACTAGCGGGAGTGAATGAGCAGTTCTTC. As protein: CASSSGLAGVNEQFF.